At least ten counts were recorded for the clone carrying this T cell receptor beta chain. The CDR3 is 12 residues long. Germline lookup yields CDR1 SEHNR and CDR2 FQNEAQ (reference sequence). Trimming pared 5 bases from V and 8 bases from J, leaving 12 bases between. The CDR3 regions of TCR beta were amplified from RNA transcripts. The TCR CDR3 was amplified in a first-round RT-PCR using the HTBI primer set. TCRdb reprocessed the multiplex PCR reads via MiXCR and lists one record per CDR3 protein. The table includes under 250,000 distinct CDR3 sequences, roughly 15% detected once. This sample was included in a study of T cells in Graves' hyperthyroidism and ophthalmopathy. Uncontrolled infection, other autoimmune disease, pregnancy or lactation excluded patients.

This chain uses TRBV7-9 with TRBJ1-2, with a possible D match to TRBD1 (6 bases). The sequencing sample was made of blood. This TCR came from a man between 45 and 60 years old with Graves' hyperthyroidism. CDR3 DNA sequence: TGTGCCAGCAGCGGACGACAGGAGGGCTACACCTTC. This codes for CASSGRQEGYTF.